Only one count was recorded for the clone carrying this T cell receptor (beta chain). Every bulk PBMC sample received the same 350 ng of DNA. Libraries were prepared by immunoSEQ multiplex PCR; TCRdb keeps only in-frame clonotypes and omits some of them. The table includes around 6,200 clones, roughly 78% detected once. Germline CDR1 and CDR2: LNHDA and SQIVND (reference sequence). V shed 7 bases and J shed 4 bases, with 10 bases lying between them. The CDR3 is 12 residues long. Described time point: week 3, after first cycle of checkpoint inhibitor. One draw preceded checkpoint blockade; another followed its first cycle at week 3. This specimen comes from a study of blood T cell dynamics during melanoma immunotherapy.

Sequenced here: blood, sampled from a patient treated with checkpoint blockade. The TCR originated in a human donor with melanoma. This chain links TRBV19 with TRBJ1-1; D may be TRBD1 (5 bases). The CDR3 sequence is CASKGYGTEAFF. The CDR3 nucleotides are TGTGCCAGTAAGGGGTATGGCACTGAAGCTTTCTTT.